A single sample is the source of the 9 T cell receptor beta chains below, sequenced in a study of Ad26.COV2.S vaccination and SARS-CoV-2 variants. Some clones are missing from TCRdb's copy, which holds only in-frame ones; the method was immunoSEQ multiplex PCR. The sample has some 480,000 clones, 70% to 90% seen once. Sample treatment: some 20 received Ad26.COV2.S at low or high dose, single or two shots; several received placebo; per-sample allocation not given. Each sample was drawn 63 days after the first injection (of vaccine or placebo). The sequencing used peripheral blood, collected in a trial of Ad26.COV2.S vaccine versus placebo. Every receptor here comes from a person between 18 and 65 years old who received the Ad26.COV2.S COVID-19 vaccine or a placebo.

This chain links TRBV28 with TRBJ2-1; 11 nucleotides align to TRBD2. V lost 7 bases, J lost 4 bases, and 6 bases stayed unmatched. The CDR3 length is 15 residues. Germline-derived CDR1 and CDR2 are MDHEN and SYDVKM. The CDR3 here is CASNPLAGDYNEQFF. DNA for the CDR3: TGTGCCAGCAATCCACTAGCGGGAGATTACAATGAGCAGTTCTTC.

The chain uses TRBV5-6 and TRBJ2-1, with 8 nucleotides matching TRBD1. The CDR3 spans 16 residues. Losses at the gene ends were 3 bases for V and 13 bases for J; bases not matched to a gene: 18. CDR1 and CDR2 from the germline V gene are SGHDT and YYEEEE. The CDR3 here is CASSWGQEGWRGRQFF. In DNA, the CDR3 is TGTGCCAGCAGCTGGGGACAGGAAGGATGGAGGGGGCGTCAGTTCTTC.

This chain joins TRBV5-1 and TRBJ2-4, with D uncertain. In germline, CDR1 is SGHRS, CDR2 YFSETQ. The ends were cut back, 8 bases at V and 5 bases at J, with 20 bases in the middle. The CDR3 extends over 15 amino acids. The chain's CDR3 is CASSKGSSLENIQYF. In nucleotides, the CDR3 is TGCGCCAGTTCGAAGGGTTCGTCTCTGGAAAACATTCAGTACTTC.

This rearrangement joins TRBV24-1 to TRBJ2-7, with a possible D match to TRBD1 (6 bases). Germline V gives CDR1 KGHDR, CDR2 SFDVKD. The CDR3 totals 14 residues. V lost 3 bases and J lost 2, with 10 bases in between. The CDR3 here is CATSDADRPYEQYF. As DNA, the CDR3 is TGTGCCACCAGTGATGCGGACAGACCCTACGAGCAGTACTTC.

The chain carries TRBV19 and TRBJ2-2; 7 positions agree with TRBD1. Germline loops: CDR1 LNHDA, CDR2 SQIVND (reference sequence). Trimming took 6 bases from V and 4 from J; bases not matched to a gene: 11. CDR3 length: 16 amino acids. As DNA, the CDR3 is TGTGCCAGTAGCCATAGGACAGGCCGAGGCACCGGGGAGCTGTTTTTT. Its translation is CASSHRTGRGTGELFF.

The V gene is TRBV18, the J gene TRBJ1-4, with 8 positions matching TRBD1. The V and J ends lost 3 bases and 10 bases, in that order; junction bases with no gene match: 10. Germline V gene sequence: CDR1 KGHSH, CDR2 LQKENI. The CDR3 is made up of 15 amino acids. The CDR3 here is CASSPQPGQGGKLFF. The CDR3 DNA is TGTGCCAGCTCACCCCAACCCGGACAGGGCGGAAAACTGTTTTTT.

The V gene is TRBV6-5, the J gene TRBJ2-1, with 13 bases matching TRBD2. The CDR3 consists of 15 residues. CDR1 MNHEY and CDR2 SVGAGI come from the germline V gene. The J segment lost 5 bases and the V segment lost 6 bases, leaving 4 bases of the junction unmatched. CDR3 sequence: CASSTGLAGNNEQFF. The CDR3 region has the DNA TGTGCCAGCAGCACGGGACTAGCGGGGAACAATGAGCAGTTCTTC.

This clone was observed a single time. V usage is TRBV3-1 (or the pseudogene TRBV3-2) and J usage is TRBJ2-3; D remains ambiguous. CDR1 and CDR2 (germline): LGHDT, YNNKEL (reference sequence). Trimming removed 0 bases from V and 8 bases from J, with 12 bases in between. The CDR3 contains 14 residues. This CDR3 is CASSQDVMSSTQYF. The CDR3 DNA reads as TGTGCCAGCAGCCAAGATGTAATGAGCAGTACGCAGTATTTT.

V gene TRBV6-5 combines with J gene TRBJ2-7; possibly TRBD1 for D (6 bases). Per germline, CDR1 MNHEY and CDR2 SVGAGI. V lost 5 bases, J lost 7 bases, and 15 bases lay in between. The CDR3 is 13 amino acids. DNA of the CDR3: TGTGCCAGCAGTAGGACAGCCCCACGGGAGCAGTACTTC. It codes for CASSRTAPREQYF.